These T cell receptor beta chains were read from a single sample in a study of cytomegalovirus exposure and HLA in healthy donors. Assay: immunoSEQ multiplex PCR; the TCRdb copy retains only in-frame clones and omits some. The sample has about 120,000 clones, around 87% seen once. The sequenced sample consisted of PBMCs. These receptors were taken from a woman aged 18-29 years in good health and CMV-seropositive. Each CDR3 is given with its conserved first and last residue.

V: TRBV19; J: TRBJ2-7; CDR3: CASSTSGQGVYEQYF
V: TRBV2; J: TRBJ2-7; CDR3: CASDRGDEQYF
V: TRBV7-6; J: TRBJ1-3; CDR3: CASSPSGNTIYF
V: TRBV11-2; J: TRBJ2-3; CDR3: CASSLSSGGDRLTDTQYF
V: TRBV6-6; J: TRBJ1-3; CDR3: CASTRTARDTIYF
V: TRBV6-1; J: TRBJ2-7; CDR3: CASSTGSYEQYF
V: TRBV6-6; J: TRBJ1-2; CDR3: CASSYAETTNYGYTF
V: TRBV13; J: TRBJ1-5; CDR3: CASSEGGNSNQPQHF
V: TRBV9; J: TRBJ2-5; CDR3: CASSGASPAETQYF
V: TRBV4-2; J: TRBJ2-7; CDR3: CASSPEIGLASLIEQYF
V: TRBV28; J: TRBJ1-2; CDR3: CASSKLPGQKAPGYTF
V: TRBV9; J: TRBJ2-7; CDR3: CASSKMGLAGDEQYF
V: TRBV7-2; J: TRBJ2-1; CDR3: CASSLARAGGPVNEQFF
V: TRBV7-8; J: TRBJ2-1; CDR3: CASSFPGGPRVKVNNEQFF
V: TRBV23-1; J: TRBJ1-1; CDR3: CASSHRIGTPGGTAAEAFF
V: TRBV25-1; J: TRBJ2-7; CDR3: CASSTRDTYEQYF
V: TRBV6-1; J: TRBJ2-1; CDR3: CASVDGGTSYNEQFF
V: TRBV4-1; J: TRBJ1-1; CDR3: CASRQTRQGAYTEAFF
V: TRBV6-5; J: TRBJ1-2; CDR3: CASSYSGDRARYGYTF
V: TRBV19; J: TRBJ2-5; CDR3: CASSPQFQETQYF
V: TRBV11-3; J: TRBJ2-7; CDR3: CASSLGSSGSEQYF
V: TRBV29-1; J: TRBJ1-5; CDR3: CSVRQGGSNQPQHF
V: TRBV7-9; J: TRBJ2-1; CDR3: CASSPFQTSGNEQFF
V: TRBV19; J: TRBJ1-5; CDR3: CASSVYRGNQPQHF
V: TRBV11-2; J: TRBJ2-3; CDR3: CASSLAGGGKTDTQYF
V: TRBV6-5; J: TRBJ2-3; CDR3: CASSYSASGSTDTQYF
V: TRBV19; J: TRBJ1-4; CDR3: CASSMGGEKLFF